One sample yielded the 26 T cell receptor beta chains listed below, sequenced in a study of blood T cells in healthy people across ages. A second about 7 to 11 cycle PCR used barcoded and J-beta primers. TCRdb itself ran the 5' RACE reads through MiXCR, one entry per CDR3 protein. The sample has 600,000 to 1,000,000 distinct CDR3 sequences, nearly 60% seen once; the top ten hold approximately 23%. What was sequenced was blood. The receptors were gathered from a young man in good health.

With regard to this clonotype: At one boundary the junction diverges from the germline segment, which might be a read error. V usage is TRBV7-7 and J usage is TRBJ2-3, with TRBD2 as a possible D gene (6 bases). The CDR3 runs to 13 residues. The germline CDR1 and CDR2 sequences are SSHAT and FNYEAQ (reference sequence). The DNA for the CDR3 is TGTGCTAGCAGCTCCCTTGCGGGGTCTACGCAGTATTTT. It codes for CASSSLAGSTQYF.

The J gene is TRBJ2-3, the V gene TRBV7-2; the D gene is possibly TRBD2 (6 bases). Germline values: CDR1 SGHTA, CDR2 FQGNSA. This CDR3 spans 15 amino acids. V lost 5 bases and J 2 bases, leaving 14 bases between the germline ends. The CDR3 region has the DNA TGTGCCAGCAGCCAAAACTCGGGACTCACAGATACGCAGTATTTT. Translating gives CASSQNSGLTDTQYF. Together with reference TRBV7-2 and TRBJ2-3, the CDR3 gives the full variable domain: GAGVSQSPSNKVTEKGKDVELRCDPISGHTALYWYRQSLGQGLEFLIYFQGNSAPDKSGLPSDRFSAERTGGSVSTLTIQRTQQEDSAVYLCASSQNSGLTDTQYFGPGTRLTVL.

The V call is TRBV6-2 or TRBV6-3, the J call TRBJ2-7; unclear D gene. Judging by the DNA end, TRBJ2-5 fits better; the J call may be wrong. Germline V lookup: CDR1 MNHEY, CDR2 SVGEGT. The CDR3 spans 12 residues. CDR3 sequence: CASSSHFGTQYF. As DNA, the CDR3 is TGTGCCAGCAGTTCCCACTTTGGGACCCAGTACTTC.

The CDR3 spells CASSPTPNTGELFF. In DNA form, the CDR3 reads TGTGCCAGCAGTCCTACTCCGAACACCGGGGAGCTGTTTTTT. The gene calls are TRBV12-3 or TRBV12-4 and TRBJ2-2; D gene uncertain. The CDR3 contains 14 residues. V lost 5 bases, J lost 0 bases, and 7 bases lay in between.

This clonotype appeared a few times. The CDR3 coding sequence is TGTGCCACCCGGGAGGCGACACAGGGAATATTCACTGAAGCTTTCTTT. Translating gives CATREATQGIFTEAFF. The V and J genes are TRBV10-3 and TRBJ1-1; possible D gene TRBD1, 6 bases. Germline CDR1 ENHRY, CDR2 SYGVKD. The CDR3 totals 16 residues. V was cut by 10 bases and J by 4 bases, with 25 bases left in between.

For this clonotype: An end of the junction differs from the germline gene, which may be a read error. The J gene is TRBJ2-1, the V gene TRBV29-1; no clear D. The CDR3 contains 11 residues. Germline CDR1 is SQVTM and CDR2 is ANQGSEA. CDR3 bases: TGCAGCTGCGAGGTCTACAATGAACAGTTCTTC. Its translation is CSCEVYNEQFF.

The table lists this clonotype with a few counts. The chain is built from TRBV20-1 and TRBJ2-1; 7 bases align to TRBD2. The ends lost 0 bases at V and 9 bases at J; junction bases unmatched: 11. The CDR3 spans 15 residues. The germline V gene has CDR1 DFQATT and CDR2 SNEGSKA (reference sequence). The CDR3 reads CSARDPPGGSGEQFF. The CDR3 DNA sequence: TGCAGTGCTAGAGATCCGCCCGGGGGGAGCGGTGAGCAGTTCTTC.

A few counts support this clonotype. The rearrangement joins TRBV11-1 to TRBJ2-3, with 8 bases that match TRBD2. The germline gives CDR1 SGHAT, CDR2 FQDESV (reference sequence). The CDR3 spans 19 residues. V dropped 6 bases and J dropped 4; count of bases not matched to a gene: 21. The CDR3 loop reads CASRAVGDHRGGMADTQYF. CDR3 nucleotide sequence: TGTGCCAGCAGAGCAGTCGGAGACCATCGGGGGGGGATGGCAGATACGCAGTATTTT.

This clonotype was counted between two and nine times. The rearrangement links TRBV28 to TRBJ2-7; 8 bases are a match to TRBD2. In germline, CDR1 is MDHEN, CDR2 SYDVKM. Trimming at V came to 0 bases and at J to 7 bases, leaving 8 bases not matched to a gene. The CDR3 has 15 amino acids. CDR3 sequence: CASSLWDGRAPEQYF. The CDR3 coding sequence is TGTGCCAGCAGTTTATGGGACGGGAGGGCCCCGGAGCAGTACTTC.

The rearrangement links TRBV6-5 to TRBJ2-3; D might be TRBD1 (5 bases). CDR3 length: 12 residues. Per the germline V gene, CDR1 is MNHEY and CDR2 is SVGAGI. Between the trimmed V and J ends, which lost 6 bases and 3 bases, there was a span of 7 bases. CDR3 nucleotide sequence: TGTGCCAGCAGAAAGGGGACAGATACGCAGTATTTT. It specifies CASRKGTDTQYF.

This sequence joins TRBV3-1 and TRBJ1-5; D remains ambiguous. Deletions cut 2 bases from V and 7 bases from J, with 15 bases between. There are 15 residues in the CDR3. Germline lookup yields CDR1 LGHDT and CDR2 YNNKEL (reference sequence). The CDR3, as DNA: TGTGCCAGCAGCCAAAATCGAGCCGCGGGCCAGCCCCAGCATTTT. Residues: CASSQNRAAGQPQHF.

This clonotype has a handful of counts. CDR3 sequence (DNA): TGCAGTGCCCTTCGGGGAAGTCACGAGCAGTACTTC. It is translated as CSALRGSHEQYF. The rearrangement uses TRBV20-1 and TRBJ2-7; maybe TRBD2 (5 bases). CDR1 and CDR2 (germline): DFQATT, SNEGSKA (reference sequence). The CDR3 consists of 12 residues. The V gene lost 6 bases and the J gene lost 5 bases, with 14 bases spanning the gap.

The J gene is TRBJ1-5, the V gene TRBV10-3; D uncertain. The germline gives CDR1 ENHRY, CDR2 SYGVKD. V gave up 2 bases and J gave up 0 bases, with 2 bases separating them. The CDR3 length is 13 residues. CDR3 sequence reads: CAISEGSNQPQHF. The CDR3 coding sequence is TGTGCCATCAGTGAGGGTAGCAATCAGCCCCAGCATTTT.

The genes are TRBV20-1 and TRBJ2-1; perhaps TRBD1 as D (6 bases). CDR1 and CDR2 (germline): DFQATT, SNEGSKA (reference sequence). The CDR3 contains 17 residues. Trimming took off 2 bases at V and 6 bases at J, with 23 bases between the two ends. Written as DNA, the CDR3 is TGCAGTGCTAGAAAACAGGGTAGTTTAAGTTGGGGCAATGAGCAGTTCTTC. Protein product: CSARKQGSLSWGNEQFF.

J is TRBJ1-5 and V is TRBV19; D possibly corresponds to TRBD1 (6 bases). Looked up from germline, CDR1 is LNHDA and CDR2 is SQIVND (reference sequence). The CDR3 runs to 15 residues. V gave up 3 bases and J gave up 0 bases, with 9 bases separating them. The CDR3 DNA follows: TGTGCCAGTAGTATGGACAGAGGTAGCAATCAGCCCCAGCATTTT. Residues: CASSMDRGSNQPQHF.

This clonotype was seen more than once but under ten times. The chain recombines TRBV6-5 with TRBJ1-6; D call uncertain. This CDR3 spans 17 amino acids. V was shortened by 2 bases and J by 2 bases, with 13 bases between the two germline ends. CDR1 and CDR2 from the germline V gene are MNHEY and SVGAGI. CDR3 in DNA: TGTGCCAGCAGTTACGCCCAGTTATTCGCCTATAATTCACCCCTCCACTTT. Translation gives CASSYAQLFAYNSPLHF.

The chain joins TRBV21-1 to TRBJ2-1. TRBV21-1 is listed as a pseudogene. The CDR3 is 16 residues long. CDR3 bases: TGTGCCAGCAGCAAATCGGGAGCGACGGCCTGGGATGAGCAGTTCTTC. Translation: CASSKSGATAWDEQFF.

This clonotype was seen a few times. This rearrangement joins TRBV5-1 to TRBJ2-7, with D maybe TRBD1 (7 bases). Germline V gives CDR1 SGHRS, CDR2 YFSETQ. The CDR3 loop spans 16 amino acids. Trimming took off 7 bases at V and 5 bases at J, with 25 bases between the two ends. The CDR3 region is CASQSVGEAGGDEQYF. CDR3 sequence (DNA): TGCGCCAGCCAATCGGTGGGGGAGGCAGGGGGAGACGAGCAGTACTTC.

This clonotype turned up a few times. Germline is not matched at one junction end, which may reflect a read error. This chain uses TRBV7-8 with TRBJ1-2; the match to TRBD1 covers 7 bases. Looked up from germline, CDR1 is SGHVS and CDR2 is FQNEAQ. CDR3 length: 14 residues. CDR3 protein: CASSGDRANYGCTF. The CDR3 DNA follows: TGTGCCAGCAGCGGAGACAGGGCTAACTATGGCTGCACCTTC.

As DNA, the CDR3 is TGTGCCAGCAGCCCCGGACAGAGCTACAATGAGCAGTTCTTC. It yields the protein CASSPGQSYNEQFF. This sequence joins TRBV7-2 and TRBJ2-1; D may be TRBD1 (6 bases). Germline V lookup: CDR1 SGHTA, CDR2 FQGNSA. This CDR3 region has 14 residues. The ends were cut back, 5 bases at V and 3 bases at J, with 11 bases in the middle.

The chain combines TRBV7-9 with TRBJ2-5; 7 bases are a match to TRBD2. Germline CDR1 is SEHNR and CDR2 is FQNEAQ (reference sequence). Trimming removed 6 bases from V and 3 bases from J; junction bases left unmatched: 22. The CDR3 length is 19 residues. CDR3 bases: TGTGCCAGCAGACAAACGTTCCAGCGGGGCGCCAGTTCGAAAGAGACCCAGTACTTC. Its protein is CASRQTFQRGASSKETQYF.

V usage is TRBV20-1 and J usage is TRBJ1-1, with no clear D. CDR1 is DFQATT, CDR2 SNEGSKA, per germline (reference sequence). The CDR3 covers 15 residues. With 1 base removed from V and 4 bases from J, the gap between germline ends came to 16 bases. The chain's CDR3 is CSARGAGGLSTEAFF. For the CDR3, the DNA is TGCAGTGCTAGAGGGGCAGGAGGATTAAGCACTGAAGCTTTCTTT.

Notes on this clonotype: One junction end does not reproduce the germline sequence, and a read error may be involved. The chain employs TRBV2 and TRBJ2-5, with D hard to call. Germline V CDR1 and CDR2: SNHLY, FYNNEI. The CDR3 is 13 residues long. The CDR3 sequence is CASSTRIEETQYF. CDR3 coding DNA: TGTGCTAGCAGTACCCGGATAGAAGAGACCCAGTACTTC.

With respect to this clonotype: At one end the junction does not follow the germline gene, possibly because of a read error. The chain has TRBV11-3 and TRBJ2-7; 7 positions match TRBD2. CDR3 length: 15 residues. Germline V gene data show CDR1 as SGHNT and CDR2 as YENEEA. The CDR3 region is CASSPGRGQIGEQNF. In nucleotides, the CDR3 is TGTGCCAGCAGCCCAGGGAGGGGCCAGATAGGAGAGCAGAACTTC.

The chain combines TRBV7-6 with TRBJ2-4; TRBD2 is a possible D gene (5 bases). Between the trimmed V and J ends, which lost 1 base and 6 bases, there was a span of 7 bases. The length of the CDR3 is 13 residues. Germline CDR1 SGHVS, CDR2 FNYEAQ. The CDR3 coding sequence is TGTGCCAGCAGCTTAGGGGAGACAAACATTCAGTACTTC. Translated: CASSLGETNIQYF.

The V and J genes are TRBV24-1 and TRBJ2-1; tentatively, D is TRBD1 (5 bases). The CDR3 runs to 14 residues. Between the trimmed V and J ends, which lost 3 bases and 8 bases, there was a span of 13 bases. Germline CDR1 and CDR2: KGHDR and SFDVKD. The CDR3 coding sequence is TGTGCCACCAGTGATGCCCTTAGGGGCGATGAGCAGTTCTTC. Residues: CATSDALRGDEQFF.